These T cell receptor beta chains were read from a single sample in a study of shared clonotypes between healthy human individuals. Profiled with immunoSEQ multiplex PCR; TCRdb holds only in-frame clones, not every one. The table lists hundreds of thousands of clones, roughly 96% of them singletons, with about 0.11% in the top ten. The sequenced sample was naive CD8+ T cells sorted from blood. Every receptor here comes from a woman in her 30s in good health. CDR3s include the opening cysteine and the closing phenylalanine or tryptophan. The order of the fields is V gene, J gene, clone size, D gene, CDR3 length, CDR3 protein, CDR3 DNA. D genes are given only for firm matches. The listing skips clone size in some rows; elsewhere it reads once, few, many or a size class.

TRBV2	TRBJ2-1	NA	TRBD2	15	CASSETSGTYNEQFF	TGTGCCAGCAGTGAAACTAGCGGGACCTACAATGAGCAGTTCTTC
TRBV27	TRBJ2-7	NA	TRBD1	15	CASSPTGGILYEQYF	TGTGCCAGCAGTCCGACAGGGGGGATCCTCTACGAGCAGTACTTC
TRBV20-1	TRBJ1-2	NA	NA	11	CSARHVRGYTF	TGCAGTGCTCGACACGTGCGGGGCTACACCTTC
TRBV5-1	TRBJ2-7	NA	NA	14	CASSLGADAFEQYF	TGCGCCAGCAGCTTGGGGGCAGATGCTTTCGAGCAGTACTTC
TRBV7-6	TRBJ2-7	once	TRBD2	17	CASTEGPGTSASYEQYF	TGTGCCAGCACCGAGGGCCCCGGGACTAGCGCATCCTACGAGCAGTACTTC
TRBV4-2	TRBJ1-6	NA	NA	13	CASSQDRGSPLHF	TGTGCCAGCAGCCAAGATCGGGGCTCACCCCTCCACTTT
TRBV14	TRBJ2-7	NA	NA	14	CASSQEGEGYEQYF	TGTGCCAGCAGCCAAGAGGGAGAAGGGTACGAGCAGTACTTC
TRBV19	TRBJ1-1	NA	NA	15	CASSPQGTPGTEAFF	TGTGCCAGTAGTCCACAGGGAACACCTGGCACTGAAGCTTTCTTT
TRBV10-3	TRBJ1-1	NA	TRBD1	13	CAGWAGGLTEAFF	TGTGCCGGATGGGCAGGGGGGCTCACTGAAGCTTTCTTT
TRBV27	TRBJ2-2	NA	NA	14	CASSTAGDLGELFF	TGTGCCAGCAGTACTGCAGGGGACCTCGGGGAGCTGTTTTTT
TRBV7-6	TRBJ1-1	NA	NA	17	CASSLGRNWGQNTEAFF	TGTGCCAGCAGCTTAGGGCGTAACTGGGGACAGAACACTGAAGCTTTCTTT
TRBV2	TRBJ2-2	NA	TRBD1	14	CASMGQGNTGELFF	TGTGCCAGCATGGGACAGGGGAACACCGGGGAGCTGTTTTTT
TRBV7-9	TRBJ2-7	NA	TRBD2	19	CASSGQGTSGIISSYEQYF	TGTGCCAGCAGCGGACAGGGGACTAGCGGAATCATAAGCTCCTACGAGCAGTACTTC
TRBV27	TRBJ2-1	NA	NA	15	CASSPRGGRLNEQFF	TGTGCCAGCAGCCCCAGGGGAGGGCGGCTCAATGAGCAGTTCTTC
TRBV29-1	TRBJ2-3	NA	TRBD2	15	CSAIRTSGRADTQYF	TGCAGCGCCATCAGGACTAGCGGGAGGGCAGATACGCAGTATTTT
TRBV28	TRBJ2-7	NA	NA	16	CASSPPPVTGPYEQYF	TGTGCCAGCAGTCCCCCCCCCGTGACAGGCCCCTACGAGCAGTACTTC
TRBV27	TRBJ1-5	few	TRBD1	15	CASSPGQWGQEPQHF	TGTGCCAGCAGCCCGGGACAGTGGGGCCAGGAGCCCCAGCATTTT
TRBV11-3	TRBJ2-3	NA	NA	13	CASSPQNADTQYF	TGTGCCAGCAGCCCGCAAAATGCAGATACGCAGTATTTT
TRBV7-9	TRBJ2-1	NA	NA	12	CASSPSSDEQFF	TGTGCCAGCAGCCCTAGCTCCGATGAGCAGTTCTTC
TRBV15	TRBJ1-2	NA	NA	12	CATWGSSEGYTF	TGTGCCACCTGGGGATCCTCGGAGGGCTACACCTTC
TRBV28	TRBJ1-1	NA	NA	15	CASSSQGILNTEAFF	TGTGCCAGCAGTTCACAGGGTATTTTGAACACTGAAGCTTTCTTT
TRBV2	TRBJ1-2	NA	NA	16	CASRVFTTGLRYGYTF	TGTGCCAGCAGGGTTTTCACCACAGGGCTTCGCTATGGCTACACCTTC
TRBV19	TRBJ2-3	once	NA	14	CASSMVYGEYTQYF	TGTGCCAGTAGTATGGTATACGGAGAATATACGCAGTATTTT
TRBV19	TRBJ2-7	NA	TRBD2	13	CASSTSGSYEQYF	TGTGCCAGTAGTACTAGCGGATCCTACGAGCAGTACTTC
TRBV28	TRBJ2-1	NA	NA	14	CASSLMGSYNEQFF	TGTGCCAGCAGTCTGATGGGTTCCTACAATGAGCAGTTCTTC
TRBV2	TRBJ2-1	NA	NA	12	CASRQGPGEQFF	TGTGCCAGTCGGCAGGGCCCAGGTGAGCAGTTCTTC
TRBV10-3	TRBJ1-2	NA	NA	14	CAISESPEMHGYTF	TGTGCCATCAGTGAGTCGCCCGAAATGCATGGCTACACCTTC
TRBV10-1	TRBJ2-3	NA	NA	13	CASSESGPDTQYF	TGCGCCAGCAGTGAGTCAGGGCCAGATACGCAGTATTTT
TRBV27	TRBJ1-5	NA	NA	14	CASSPGLGGQPQHF	TGTGCCAGCAGCCCCGGATTGGGGGGTCAGCCCCAGCATTTT
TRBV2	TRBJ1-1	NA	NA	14	CASMGGDSGTEAFF	TGTGCCAGCATGGGAGGAGATTCGGGTACTGAAGCTTTCTTT
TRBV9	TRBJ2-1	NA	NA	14	CASSPRGGHNEQFF	TGTGCCAGCAGCCCACGGGGCGGTCACAATGAGCAGTTCTTC
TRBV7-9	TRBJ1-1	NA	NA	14	CASSLVRGDTEAFF	TGTGCCAGCAGCTTAGTTAGGGGCGACACTGAAGCTTTCTTT
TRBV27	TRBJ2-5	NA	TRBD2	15	CASSLGTSGKETQYF	TGTGCCAGCAGTTTAGGGACTAGCGGGAAGGAGACCCAGTACTTC
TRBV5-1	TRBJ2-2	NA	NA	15	CASSLGGSGTGELFF	TGCGCCAGCAGCTTAGGAGGGAGCGGCACCGGGGAGCTGTTTTTT
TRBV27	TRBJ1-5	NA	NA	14	CASSLNQNNQPQHF	TGTGCCAGCAGTTTAAACCAGAACAATCAGCCCCAGCATTTT
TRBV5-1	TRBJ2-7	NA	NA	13	CASSHRGSYEQYF	TGCGCCAGCAGCCATCGGGGGTCGTACGAGCAGTACTTC
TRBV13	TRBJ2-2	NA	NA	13	CASSLYGSGELFF	TGTGCCAGCAGCTTGTACGGGAGCGGGGAGCTGTTTTTT
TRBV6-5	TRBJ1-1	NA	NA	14	CASSVGGANTEAFF	TGTGCCAGCAGCGTGGGGGGGGCGAACACTGAAGCTTTCTTT
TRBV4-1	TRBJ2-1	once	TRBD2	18	CASSPRQEREISYNEQFF	TGCGCCAGCAGCCCCCGTCAGGAGCGGGAGATCTCCTACAATGAGCAGTTCTTC
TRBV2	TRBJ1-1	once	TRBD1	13	CASSETGDTEAFF	TGTGCCAGCAGTGAAACAGGGGACACTGAAGCTTTCTTT
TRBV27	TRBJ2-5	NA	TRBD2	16	CASSGGTSGIGETQYF	TGTGCCAGCAGCGGCGGGACTAGCGGGATTGGAGAGACCCAGTACTTC
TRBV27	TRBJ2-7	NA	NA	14	CVSGPSFSPYEQYF	TGTGTCTCGGGACCCTCCTTCTCCCCTTACGAGCAGTACTTC
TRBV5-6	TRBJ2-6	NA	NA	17	CASSTVSTGSGANVLTF	TGTGCCAGCAGCACAGTATCAACAGGGTCTGGGGCCAACGTCCTGACTTTC
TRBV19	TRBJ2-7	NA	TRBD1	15	CASGRQGAFSYEQYF	TGTGCCAGTGGGAGACAGGGGGCGTTCTCCTACGAGCAGTACTTC
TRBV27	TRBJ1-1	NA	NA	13	CAAVGGTNTEAFF	TGTGCCGCGGTCGGGGGGACGAACACTGAAGCTTTCTTT
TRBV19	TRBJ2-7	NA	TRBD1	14	CASSLTGESYEQYF	TGTGCCAGTAGCCTGACAGGGGAATCCTACGAGCAGTACTTC
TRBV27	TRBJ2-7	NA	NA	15	CASSARRGISYEQYF	TGTGCCAGCTCGGCCCGGAGGGGCATCTCCTACGAGCAGTACTTC
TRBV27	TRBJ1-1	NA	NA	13	CASRGRMNTEAFF	TGTGCCAGCAGAGGGAGAATGAACACTGAAGCTTTCTTT
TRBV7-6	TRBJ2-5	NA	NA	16	CASSHYENSIGETQYF	TGTGCCAGCAGTCACTATGAAAATAGCATAGGAGAGACCCAGTACTTC
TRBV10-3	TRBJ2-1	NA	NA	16	CAISESQAGPYNEQFF	TGTGCCATCAGTGAGTCTCAAGCGGGCCCCTACAATGAGCAGTTCTTC
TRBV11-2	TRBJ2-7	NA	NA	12	CASSPGAYEQYF	TGTGCCAGCAGCCCAGGGGCCTACGAGCAGTACTTC
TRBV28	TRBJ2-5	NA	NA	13	CASSSFPRETQYF	TGTGCCAGCAGCTCTTTCCCCCGAGAGACCCAGTACTTC
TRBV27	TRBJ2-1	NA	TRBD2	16	CASSLIPAGGINEQFF	TGTGCCAGCAGTTTAATCCCAGCGGGAGGTATCAATGAGCAGTTCTTC